This is a list of T cell receptor beta chains from one sample in a study of human T cells and chemical hapten exposure. TCRdb reprocessed the RACE reads with MiXCR, giving one entry per CDR3 protein. This table has some 81,000 distinct CDR3 sequences, over 6.5% appearing once. The sample was whole blood. These receptor sequences come from a female donor in good health. Some clones in this sample may be carry-over from other donors' samples. Both conserved end residues are part of each CDR3. The D gene is left open where the match is weak. The size of a clone is reported for some rows only, either as once, few or many, or as a class for expanded clones.

TRBJ2-7	TRBV7-6	TRBD1	many	CASSLNRGLIYEQYF	TGTGCCAGCAGCTTAAACAGGGGGTTGATCTACGAGCAGTACTTC
TRBJ2-6	TRBV7-3	NA	few	CASSLYSQNSGANVLTF	TGTGCCAGCAGCTTATATTCCCAGAACTCTGGGGCCAACGTCCTGACTTTC
TRBJ1-5	TRBV5-6	TRBD1	few	CASSRGQAAYRSQHF	TGTGCCAGCAGCAGAGGACAGGCCGCTTATCGCTCCCAGCATTTT
TRBJ1-3	TRBV7-2	NA	NA	CASSLNIAGSGNTIYF	TGTGCCAGCAGCTTAAATATAGCTGGATCTGGAAACACCATATATTTT
TRBJ2-1	TRBV6-4	TRBD1	few	CATRDRGYAEQFF	TGTGCCACCCGGGACAGGGGCTATGCTGAGCAGTTCTTC
TRBJ1-1	TRBV18	NA	many	CASSPRRGPLNTEAFF	TGTGCCAGCTCACCACGAAGGGGACCTTTGAACACTGAAGCTTTCTTT
TRBJ1-6	TRBV6-5	NA	NA	CASSYRPLGNRNSPLHF	TGTGCCAGCAGTTACCGACCCCTGGGGAACAGGAATTCACCCCTCCACTTT
TRBJ1-1	TRBV10-1	NA	many	CASATATTEAFF	TGCGCCAGCGCGACAGCAACCACTGAAGCTTTCTTT
TRBJ1-6	TRBV6-6	NA	many	CASRTYEGSPLHF	TGTGCCAGCAGGACCTACGAGGGCTCACCCCTCCACTTT
TRBJ1-4	TRBV27	NA	many	CASSFTYGPLVF	TGTGCCAGCAGTTTTACGTACGGGCCCCTGGTTTTT
TRBJ1-3	TRBV7-9	NA	NA	CASSFFGDSGNTIYF	TGTGCCAGCAGCTTCTTCGGTGATTCTGGAAACACCATATATTTT
TRBJ1-1	TRBV2	NA	many	CASSGEMNTEAFF	TGTGCCAGCAGCGGGGAGATGAACACTGAAGCTTTCTTT
TRBJ1-2	TRBV28	NA	many	CASSSPYTF	TGTGCCAGCAGCTCGCCTTACACCTTC
TRBJ2-1	TRBV6-2/TRBV6-3	TRBD2	few	CASSYPSGGAPFFYEQFF	TGTGCCAGCAGTTACCCTAGCGGGGGGGCCCCATTTTTCTATGAGCAGTTCTTC
TRBJ1-5	TRBV10-3	TRBD1	many	CAAGQVEGGNQPQHF	TGTGCCGCAGGACAGGTGGAGGGGGGCAATCAGCCCCAGCATTTT
TRBJ1-5	TRBV6-6	TRBD1	NA	CASSRQGEGQPQHF	TGTGCCAGCAGCAGACAGGGGGAAGGTCAGCCCCAGCATTTT
TRBJ2-3	TRBV20-1	NA	many	CSAGLGHTQYF	TGCAGTGCTGGCCTGGGGCATACGCAGTATTTT
TRBJ1-2	TRBV5-1	NA	many	CASRNASPGDHYGYTF	TGCGCCAGCAGGAACGCCTCCCCCGGGGATCACTATGGCTACACCTTC
TRBJ2-7	TRBV7-2	TRBD2	NA	CASSYRTSGYEQYF	TGTGCCAGCAGCTATAGGACTAGCGGCTACGAGCAGTACTTC
TRBJ2-7	TRBV20-1	TRBD2	few	CSASILAGEQYF	TGCAGTGCTAGTATACTAGCGGGTGAGCAGTACTTC
TRBJ2-1	TRBV14	TRBD2	NA	CASSRKAGEQFF	TGTGCCAGCAGCCGAAAAGCGGGAGAGCAGTTCTTC
TRBJ2-3	TRBV29-1	TRBD1	NA	CSANRDRGTDTQYF	TGCAGCGCAAACCGGGACAGGGGGACAGATACGCAGTATTTT
TRBJ1-6	TRBV5-1	NA	few	CASSSLGGNNSPLHF	TGCGCCAGCAGCTCCCTTGGGGGGAATAATTCACCCCTCCACTTT
TRBJ1-1	TRBV14	NA	many	CASSQEVRASAEAFF	TGTGCCAGCAGCCAAGAAGTCCGGGCCAGCGCTGAAGCTTTCTTT
TRBJ1-1	TRBV7-2	NA	NA	CASSTPYRDNTEAFF	TGTGCCAGCAGCACGCCTTACAGGGACAACACTGAAGCTTTCTTT
TRBJ2-5	TRBV20-1	NA	NA	CSAREGIPQETQYF	TGCAGTGCTAGAGAAGGGATTCCCCAAGAGACCCAGTACTTC
TRBJ2-3	TRBV29-1	TRBD1	NA	CSAGDRADTQYF	TGCAGCGCCGGGGACAGAGCAGATACGCAGTATTTT
TRBJ1-1	TRBV11-1	NA	many	CASSLSRGAIEAFF	TGTGCCAGCAGCTTATCACGGGGGGCGATTGAAGCTTTCTTT
TRBJ1-2	TRBV5-6	NA	few	CASSQAAVRGYTF	TGTGCCAGCAGTCAGGCGGCAGTACGAGGCTACACCTTC
TRBJ2-7	TRBV7-8	NA	many	CAIGVTGEGEQYF	TGTGCCATCGGCGTTACAGGGGAGGGCGAGCAGTACTTC
TRBJ1-1	TRBV11-3	NA	many	CASSWSGNTEAFF	TGTGCCAGCAGCTGGAGTGGGAACACTGAAGCTTTCTTT
TRBJ2-3	TRBV3-1	TRBD1	medium-sized	CASSQWDRITTDTQYF	TGTGCCAGCAGCCAGTGGGACAGAATTACCACAGATACGCAGTATTTT
TRBJ2-7	TRBV12-3/TRBV12-4	TRBD2	few	CASSAQSTGGAYEQYF	TGTGCCAGCAGTGCACAGTCTACCGGGGGGGCTTACGAGCAGTACTTC
TRBJ2-3	TRBV4-2	NA	NA	CASSQDLGGGGSDTQYF	TGTGCCAGCAGCCAAGATCTGGGGGGGGGCGGATCAGATACGCAGTATTTT
TRBJ2-1	TRBV2	NA	many	CASSRAGSYNEQFF	TGTGCCAGCAGTAGGGCGGGATCCTACAATGAGCAGTTCTTC
TRBJ1-5	TRBV10-3	TRBD1	few	CAIRPGQGNQPQHF	TGTGCCATCAGGCCCGGACAGGGCAATCAGCCCCAGCATTTT
TRBJ2-1	TRBV20-1	NA	many	CSARVSGPEQFF	TGCAGTGCTAGAGTATCGGGTCCTGAGCAGTTCTTC
TRBJ1-1	TRBV2	NA	NA	CASSEGFGFTEAFF	TGTGCCAGCAGTGAGGGTTTCGGGTTCACTGAAGCTTTCTTT
TRBJ1-6	TRBV14	NA	NA	CASSQDMGVAYNSPLHF	TGTGCCAGCAGCCAAGATATGGGGGTAGCCTATAATTCACCCCTCCACTTT
TRBJ2-1	TRBV6-6	NA	many	CASSTAGAGEQFF	TGTGCCAGCAGTACAGCGGGTGCCGGCGAGCAGTTCTTC
TRBJ2-1	TRBV19	TRBD1	few	CASSIVGTGHNEQFF	TGTGCCAGTAGTATAGTTGGGACAGGTCACAATGAGCAGTTCTTC
TRBJ1-2	TRBV15	TRBD1	few	CATSRDQGDRHGYTF	TGTGCCACCAGCAGAGATCAGGGGGACAGGCATGGCTACACCTTC
TRBJ2-1	TRBV12-3/TRBV12-4	TRBD2	NA	CASSHGTSGDGDEQFF	TGTGCCAGCAGCCACGGGACTAGCGGGGACGGTGATGAGCAGTTCTTC
TRBJ2-7	TRBV6-2/TRBV6-3	TRBD1	many	CASSPPWQGAYEQYF	TGTGCCAGCAGTCCTCCGTGGCAGGGGGCGTACGAGCAGTACTTC
TRBJ2-1	TRBV5-6	NA	few	CASSRSRNEQFF	TGTGCCAGCAGTCGAAGCAGAAACGAGCAGTTCTTC
TRBJ2-2	TRBV29-1	NA	few	CSVEGAGELFF	TGCAGCGTTGAAGGGGCCGGGGAGCTGTTTTTT
TRBJ2-6	TRBV5-1	NA	few	CASSLDSRGSGANVLTF	TGCGCCAGCAGCTTGGACAGCCGAGGCTCTGGGGCCAACGTCCTGACTTTC
TRBJ1-1	TRBV6-4	NA	NA	CASLLKTGPPENTEAFF	TGTGCCAGCCTCCTAAAAACAGGGCCGCCGGAGAACACTGAAGCTTTCTTT
TRBJ1-2	TRBV6-6	NA	NA	CASSSGGAYGYTF	TGTGCCAGCAGTTCTGGGGGAGCCTATGGCTACACCTTC
TRBJ1-6	TRBV6-6	NA	NA	CASSYSLPGNNSPLHF	TGTGCCAGCAGTTACTCGTTACCAGGGAATAATTCACCCCTCCACTTT
TRBJ1-2	TRBV20-1	NA	NA	CSARDGHPQGYGYTF	TGCAGTGCTAGAGATGGACATCCTCAGGGGTATGGCTACACCTTC
TRBJ2-5	TRBV20-1	NA	NA	CSARGDRKETQYF	TGCAGTGCTCGAGGGGATCGGAAAGAGACCCAGTACTTC